Each of the 18 T cell receptor beta chains below was sequenced from the same sample in a study of cytotoxic CD8 clonotypes in ibrutinib-treated CLL. Profiling relied on immunoSEQ multiplex PCR, and the TCRdb table lists in-frame clones only, not all of them. Among 150,000 to 200,000 clones listed, about 88% were seen once. The sample here was PBMCs, taken at disease progression, from a patient treated with ibrutinib. The source is a human donor with chronic lymphocytic leukemia.

The chain has TRBV27 and TRBJ1-1; a weak D match, TRBD1 (5 bases). This CDR3 contains 15 residues. CDR1 is MNHEY and CDR2 is SMNVEV in the germline V gene (reference sequence). V was clipped by 5 bases and J by 7 bases, with 20 bases between them. For the CDR3, the DNA is TGTGCCAGCAGTCTCTCCCGGGGGGGACCTCTTGAAGCTTTCTTT. Amino acids: CASSLSRGGPLEAFF.

This clone was found a few times. This chain links TRBV19 with TRBJ2-7, with D tentatively TRBD1 (6 bases). The germline V gene has CDR1 LNHDA and CDR2 SQIVND (reference sequence). The CDR3 extends over 17 amino acids. V lost 10 bases, J lost 2 bases, and 27 bases lay in between. CDR3 DNA: TGTGCCACTACGAAAACCAACTACAGGGATTTGCCCTACGAGCAGTACTTC. Its translation: CATTKTNYRDLPYEQYF.

The CDR3 DNA sequence: TGCGCCAGCAGCCAAGAAGGGACCGAGAAAAACATTCAGTACTTC. This encodes CASSQEGTEKNIQYF. The rearrangement uses TRBV4-1 and TRBJ2-4; D may be TRBD1 or TRBD2 (5 bases each). The ends were cut back, 0 bases at V and 4 bases at J, with 10 bases in the middle. The germline CDR1 and CDR2 sequences are MGHRA and YSYEKL. The CDR3 totals 15 residues.

The chain carries TRBV5-6 and TRBJ2-7; TRBD1 agrees at 7 bases. CDR1 is SGHDT and CDR2 is YYEEEE in the germline V gene. The V and J ends lost 1 base and 7 bases, in that order; junction bases with no gene match: 5. The CDR3 covers 13 residues. The CDR3 DNA reads TGTGCCAGCAGCTTGACAGGGGCTAAAGAGCAGTACTTC. Translating gives CASSLTGAKEQYF. Full variable domain (rest looked up from reference TRBV5-6 and TRBJ2-7): DAGVTQSPTHLIKTRGQQVTLRCSPKSGHDTVSWYQQALGQGPQFIFQYYEEEERQRGNFPDRFSGHQFPNYSSELNVNALLLGDSALYLCASSLTGAKEQYFGPGTRLTVT.

The chain employs TRBV28 and TRBJ2-7, with TRBD2 matching 8 bases. This CDR3 spans 16 amino acids. With 5 bases clipped from V and 6 bases from J, the junction kept 15 bases outside the gene matches. Germline CDR1 MDHEN, CDR2 SYDVKM. For the CDR3, the DNA is TGTGCCAGCAGTATCTATGCTGCGGGAGGTGTTCCCGAGCAGTACTTC. It translates to CASSIYAAGGVPEQYF.

The rearrangement uses TRBV9 and TRBJ2-7; a possible D gene is TRBD2 (6 bases). Trimming stripped 0 bases from V and 1 base from J, with 11 bases between. CDR1 and CDR2 from the germline V gene are SGDLS and YYNGEE. The CDR3 consists of 15 residues. The CDR3 bases are TGTGCCAGCAGCGTAGGCCACGGGGGATCCTACGAGCAGTACTTC. It encodes CASSVGHGGSYEQYF.

J is TRBJ2-7 and V is TRBV7-8; D not certain. The CDR3 consists of 14 residues. Germline V gene lookup returns CDR1 SGHVS and CDR2 FQNEAQ. Trimming took 5 bases from V and 6 from J, leaving 17 bases between them. CDR3 sequence: CASSGRAGPSEQYF. In nucleotides, the CDR3 is TGTGCCAGCAGCGGCCGGGCCGGACCCAGCGAGCAGTACTTC.

This clone has just one count. This chain links TRBV5-4 with TRBJ1-1; no definite D call. The V end was cut by 4 bases, the J end by 6 bases, with 19 bases between. This CDR3 spans 15 amino acids. Germline CDR1 is SGHNT and CDR2 is YYREEE (reference sequence). The chain's CDR3 is CASSPESWSVAEAFF. CDR3 in DNA: TGTGCCAGCAGCCCAGAGAGTTGGAGCGTGGCTGAAGCTTTCTTT.

The chain carries TRBV28 and TRBJ2-7; D possibly corresponds to TRBD2 (5 bases). There are 14 residues in the CDR3. Per germline, CDR1 MDHEN and CDR2 SYDVKM. V gave up 2 bases and J gave up 2 bases, with 10 bases separating them. CDR3 region: CASSLGLAPYEQYF. The CDR3 DNA reads as TGTGCCAGCAGTTTAGGACTTGCTCCCTACGAGCAGTACTTC.

The chain combines TRBV19 with TRBJ2-6; perhaps TRBD2 as D (6 bases). V was trimmed by 6 bases and J by 2 bases, leaving 14 bases between them. The CDR3 extends over 16 amino acids. In germline, CDR1 is LNHDA, CDR2 SQIVND (reference sequence). The CDR3 protein is CASSLPGGAGANVLTF. For the CDR3, the DNA is TGTGCCAGTAGCCTCCCCGGCGGGGCTGGGGCCAACGTCCTGACTTTC. The variable domain in full, completed from reference TRBV19 and TRBJ2-6, reads DGGITQSPKYLFRKEGQNVTLSCEQNLNHDAMYWYRQDPGQGLRLIYYSQIVNDFQKGDIAEGYSVSREKKESFPLTVTSAQKNPTAFYLCASSLPGGAGANVLTFGAGSRLTVL.

The sample holds a few counts of this clone. The chain links TRBV7-9 to TRBJ2-1; 11 bases line up with TRBD2. Germline lookup yields CDR1 SEHNR and CDR2 FQNEAQ (reference sequence). The CDR3 spans 16 residues. V lost 2 bases to trimming and J lost 4 bases; unmatched junction nucleotides: 4. CDR3 coding DNA: TGTGCCAGCAGCTTACCCCTAGCGGGGGGTTACAATGAGCAGTTCTTC. Translated, it gives CASSLPLAGGYNEQFF.

This sequence joins TRBV10-3 and TRBJ2-1; D gene unclear. CDR3 size: 13 residues. Germline CDR1 is ENHRY and CDR2 is SYGVKD. V gave up 6 bases and J gave up 6 bases, with 12 bases separating them. The CDR3 DNA is TGTGCCATCAGGGACGTTGGTACCAATGAGCAGTTCTTC. This codes for CAIRDVGTNEQFF.

This clone showed up just once. The chain is built from TRBV25-1 and TRBJ2-1, with 12 bases fitting TRBD2. This CDR3 is built from 14 residues. The trim removed 5 bases at V and 7 bases at J, leaving 3 bases unmatched. Germline V CDR1 and CDR2: MGHDK, SYGVNS. CDR3 nucleotide sequence: TGTGCCAGCAGTACTAGCGGGGGGAGGAATGAGCAGTTCTTC. Residues: CASSTSGGRNEQFF.

The genes are TRBV10-3 and TRBJ1-2; D possibly corresponds to TRBD1 (5 bases). V gave up 6 bases and J gave up 3 bases, with 17 bases separating them. Looked up from germline, CDR1 is ENHRY and CDR2 is SYGVKD. CDR3 size: 15 residues. DNA for the CDR3: TGTGCCATCAGGACCCCAGGCGGGGGGGACTATGGCTACACCTTC. It codes for CAIRTPGGGDYGYTF.

This clone was found a few times. The chain links TRBV6-5 to TRBJ1-1, with unresolved D. This CDR3 spans 13 amino acids. Germline loops: CDR1 MNHEY, CDR2 SVGAGI. The V and J ends lost 4 bases and 4 bases respectively, with 10 bases between them. The DNA for the CDR3 is TGTGCCAGCAGTTCCGACCCGAGCACTGAAGCTTTCTTT. This translates into CASSSDPSTEAFF.

This chain uses TRBV29-1 with TRBJ2-7; tentative D call: TRBD2 (5 bases). CDR3 size: 12 residues. V gave up 3 bases and J gave up 5 bases, with 11 bases separating them. Germline V lookup: CDR1 SQVTM, CDR2 ANQGSEA. The CDR3 DNA follows: TGCAGCGTTGATGAGGGCGTGGACGAGCAGTACTTC. Translating gives CSVDEGVDEQYF.

V usage is TRBV18 and J usage is TRBJ2-7; tentative D call: TRBD2 (6 bases). Germline loops: CDR1 KGHSH, CDR2 LQKENI. The CDR3 has 13 residues. The V end lost 3 bases, the J end lost 4 bases, and 10 bases lay between the germline ends. The CDR3 loop is CASSPSGGYEQYF. The CDR3 coding sequence is TGTGCCAGCTCACCTAGCGGAGGGTACGAGCAGTACTTC.

Only one count was recorded for this clone. This chain uses TRBV5-6 with TRBJ2-1; D unclear. CDR1 SGHDT and CDR2 YYEEEE come from the germline V gene. Trimming cost V 1 base and J 9 bases, with 8 bases left between them. The CDR3 is 12 residues long. The CDR3 coding sequence is TGTGCCAGCAGCTTGCGGGCAGGTGAGCAGTTCTTC. This gives the protein CASSLRAGEQFF.